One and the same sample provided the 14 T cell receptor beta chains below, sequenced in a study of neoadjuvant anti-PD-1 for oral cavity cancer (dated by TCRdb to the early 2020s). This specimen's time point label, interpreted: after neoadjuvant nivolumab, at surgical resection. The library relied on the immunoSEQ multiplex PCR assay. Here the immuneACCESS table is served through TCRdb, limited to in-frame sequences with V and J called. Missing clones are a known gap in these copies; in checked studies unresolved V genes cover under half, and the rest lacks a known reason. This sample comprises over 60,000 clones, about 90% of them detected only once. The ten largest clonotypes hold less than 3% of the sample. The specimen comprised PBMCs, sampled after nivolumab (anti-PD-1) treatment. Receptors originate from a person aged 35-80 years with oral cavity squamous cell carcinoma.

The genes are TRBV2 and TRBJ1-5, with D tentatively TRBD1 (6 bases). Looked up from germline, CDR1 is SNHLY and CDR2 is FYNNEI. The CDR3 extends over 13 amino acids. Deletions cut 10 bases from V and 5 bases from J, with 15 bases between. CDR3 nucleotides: TGTGCCACCACCCGGGACACTTATCAGCCCCAGCATTTT. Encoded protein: CATTRDTYQPQHF. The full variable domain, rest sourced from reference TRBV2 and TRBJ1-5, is EPEVTQTPSHQVTQMGQEVILRCVPISNHLYFYWYRQILGQKVEFLVSFYNNEISEKSEIFDDQFSVERPDGSNFTLKIRSTKLEDSAMYFCATTRDTYQPQHFGDGTRLSIL.

The DNA of the CDR3 is TGTGCCAGCAGTGAAGCGCCCGGGGTCAGAAATCAGCCCCAGCATTTT. It is translated as CASSEAPGVRNQPQHF. The V call is TRBV2, the J call TRBJ1-5, with D hard to call. CDR3 size: 16 residues. V was pared by 0 bases and J by 4 bases, with 13 bases between. The germline gives CDR1 SNHLY, CDR2 FYNNEI.

The CDR3 DNA sequence: TGTGCCAGCAGGGAAAACCAGGGCAATCAGCCCCAGCATTTT. As protein: CASRENQGNQPQHF. The V and J genes are TRBV2 and TRBJ1-5; D ambiguous. Germline-derived CDR1 and CDR2 are SNHLY and FYNNEI. The CDR3 length is 14 residues. V was shortened by 6 bases and J by 2 bases, with 11 bases between the two germline ends.

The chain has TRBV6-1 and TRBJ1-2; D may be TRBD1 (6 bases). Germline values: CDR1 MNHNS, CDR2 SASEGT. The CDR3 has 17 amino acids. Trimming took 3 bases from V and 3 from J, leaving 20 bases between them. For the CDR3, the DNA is TGTGCCAGCAGTGATCAGGGCTTACCACAGGGTTACTATGGCTACACCTTC. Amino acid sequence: CASSDQGLPQGYYGYTF.

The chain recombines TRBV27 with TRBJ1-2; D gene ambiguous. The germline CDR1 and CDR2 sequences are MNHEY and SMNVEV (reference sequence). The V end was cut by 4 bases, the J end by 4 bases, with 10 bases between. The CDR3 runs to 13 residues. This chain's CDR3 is CASSSSGVYGYTF. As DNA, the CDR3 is TGTGCCAGCAGTTCATCCGGGGTCTATGGCTACACCTTC.

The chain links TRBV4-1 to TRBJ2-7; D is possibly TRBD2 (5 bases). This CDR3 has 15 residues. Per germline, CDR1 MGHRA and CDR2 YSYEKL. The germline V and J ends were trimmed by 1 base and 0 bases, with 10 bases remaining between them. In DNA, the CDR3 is TGCGCCAGCAGCCAAGCCCCGGGGAACTCCTACGAGCAGTACTTC. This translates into CASSQAPGNSYEQYF.

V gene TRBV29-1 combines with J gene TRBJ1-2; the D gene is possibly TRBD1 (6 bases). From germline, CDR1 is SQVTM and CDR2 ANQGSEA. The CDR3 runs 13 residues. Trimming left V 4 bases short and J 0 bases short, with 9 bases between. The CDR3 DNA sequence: TGCAGCGTTGGACAGGAGGCTAACTATGGCTACACCTTC. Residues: CSVGQEANYGYTF.

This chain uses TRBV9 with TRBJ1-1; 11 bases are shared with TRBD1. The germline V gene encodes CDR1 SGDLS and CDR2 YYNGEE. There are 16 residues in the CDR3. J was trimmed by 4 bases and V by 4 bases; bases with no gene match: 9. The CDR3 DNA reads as TGTGCCAGCAGCCCGTGGACAGGGGGCTCGAGCACTGAAGCTTTCTTT. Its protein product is CASSPWTGGSSTEAFF.

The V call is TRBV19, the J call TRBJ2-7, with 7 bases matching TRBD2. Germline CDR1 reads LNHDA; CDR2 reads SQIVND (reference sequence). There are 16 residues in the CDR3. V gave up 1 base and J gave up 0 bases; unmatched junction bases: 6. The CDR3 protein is CASSIGSSGHSYEQYF. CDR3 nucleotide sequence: TGTGCCAGTAGTATAGGCTCTAGCGGCCACTCCTACGAGCAGTACTTC.

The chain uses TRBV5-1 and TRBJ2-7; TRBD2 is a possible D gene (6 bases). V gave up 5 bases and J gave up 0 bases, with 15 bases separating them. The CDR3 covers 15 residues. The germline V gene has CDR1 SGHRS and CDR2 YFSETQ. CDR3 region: CASRESAGRSYEQYF. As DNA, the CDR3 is TGCGCCAGCAGAGAATCAGCGGGTCGCTCCTACGAGCAGTACTTC.

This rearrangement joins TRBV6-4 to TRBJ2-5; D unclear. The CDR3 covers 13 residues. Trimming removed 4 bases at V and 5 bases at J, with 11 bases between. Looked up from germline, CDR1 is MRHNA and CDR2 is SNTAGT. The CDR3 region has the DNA TGTGCCAGCAGTGTCGAGCCTCGGGAGACCCAGTACTTC. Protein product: CASSVEPRETQYF.

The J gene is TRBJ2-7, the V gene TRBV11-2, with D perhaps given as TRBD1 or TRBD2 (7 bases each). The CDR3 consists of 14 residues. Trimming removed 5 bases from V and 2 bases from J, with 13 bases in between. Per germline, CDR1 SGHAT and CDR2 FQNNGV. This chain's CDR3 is CASSPTGRAYEQYF. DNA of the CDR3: TGTGCCAGCAGCCCGACAGGGAGGGCCTACGAGCAGTACTTC.

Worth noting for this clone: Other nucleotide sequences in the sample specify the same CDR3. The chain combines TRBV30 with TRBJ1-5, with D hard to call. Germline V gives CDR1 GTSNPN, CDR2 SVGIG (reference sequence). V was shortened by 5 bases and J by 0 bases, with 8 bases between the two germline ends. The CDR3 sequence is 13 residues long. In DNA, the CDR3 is TGTGCCTGGTCGCCAAATAGCAATCAGCCCCAGCATTTT. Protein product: CAWSPNSNQPQHF.

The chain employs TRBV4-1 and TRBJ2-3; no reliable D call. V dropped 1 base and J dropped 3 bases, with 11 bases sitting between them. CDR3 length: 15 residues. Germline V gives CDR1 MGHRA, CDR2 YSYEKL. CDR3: CASSQGSVDTDTQYF. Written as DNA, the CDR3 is TGCGCCAGCAGCCAAGGGTCGGTCGATACAGATACGCAGTATTTT.